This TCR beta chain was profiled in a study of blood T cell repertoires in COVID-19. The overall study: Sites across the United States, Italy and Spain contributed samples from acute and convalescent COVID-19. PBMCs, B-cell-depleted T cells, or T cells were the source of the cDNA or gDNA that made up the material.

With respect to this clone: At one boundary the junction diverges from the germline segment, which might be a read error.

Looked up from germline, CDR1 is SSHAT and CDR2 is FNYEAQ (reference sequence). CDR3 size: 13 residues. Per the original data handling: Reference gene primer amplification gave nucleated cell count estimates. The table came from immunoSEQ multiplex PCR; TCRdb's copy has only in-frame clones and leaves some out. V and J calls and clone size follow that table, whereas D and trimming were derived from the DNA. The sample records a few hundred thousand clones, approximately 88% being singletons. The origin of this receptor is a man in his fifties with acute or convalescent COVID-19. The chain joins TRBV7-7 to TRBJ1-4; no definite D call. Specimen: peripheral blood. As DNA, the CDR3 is TGTGCTAGCAGCTTGGGCTTTAATGAAAAACTGTTTTTT. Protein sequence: CASSLGFNEKLFF.